This TCR beta chain was obtained from a study of T cell responses to AZD1222 COVID-19 vaccine. Whole-study findings and limits: The study found Spike-specific TCR breadth and depth rose after two AZD1222 doses. Nearly half of unique spike-specific TCRs reportedly avoided B.1.351 and B.1.1.7 mutated regions. Spike-wide coverage was observed for vaccine-associated CD4 TCRs, with dominant responses at 160-218 and 743-854. Clonal diversity may have been underestimated, and the donors were mostly white British, with more females than males.

The germline V gene encodes CDR1 MGHRA and CDR2 YSYEKL. V gave up 0 bases and J gave up 5 bases; unmatched junction bases: 9. The CDR3 consists of 17 residues. Only one count was recorded for this clone. What it recognizes is unknown. Here immunoSEQ multiplex PCR was the method, and the copy in TCRdb shows in-frame clones only, minus some. The table has 100,000 or so clones, more than 70% seen once. The sequence derives from an adult who received the AZD1222 COVID-19 vaccine. The chain employs TRBV4-1 and TRBJ2-5; 10 bases fit TRBD2. This specimen consisted of peripheral blood, obtained 28 days after the second AZD1222 dose. CDR3 sequence: CASSQDPPAGGRETQYF. In DNA form, the CDR3 reads TGCGCCAGCAGCCAAGATCCTCCAGCGGGGGGGCGGGAGACCCAGTACTTC.